Below are 4 T cell receptor beta chains sequenced from a single sample in a study of cytomegalovirus exposure and HLA in healthy donors (TCRdb year 2017). To prepare the library, the immunoSEQ multiplex PCR assay was applied. A mixture of 60 forward primers for TCR Vbeta segments and 13 reverse primers for TCR Jbeta segments was used in the multiplex PCR. TCRdb obtained this table from immuneACCESS and retained in-frame rearrangements with V and J assigned. These tables miss some clones; where compared with another copy, unresolved V genes account for less than half of the shortfall, and the remainder is unexplained. This sample gives about 160,000 clones in total; 65% to 80% of them show up just once. 2.5% to 3.5% of the sample rests with the top ten. Sequenced input: PBMCs. These receptor sequences come from a woman in her forties or fifties in good health and CMV-seropositive.

Only a few counts were recorded for this clone. The chain recombines TRBV5-1 with TRBJ1-2; possible D gene TRBD1, 5 bases. CDR3 length equals 14 residues. The V gene's germline CDR1 is SGHRS and CDR2 YFSETQ. V shed 0 bases and J shed 8 bases, with 14 bases lying between them. CDR3 loop: CASSLEARVGGYTF. The CDR3 nucleotides are TGCGCCAGCAGCTTGGAGGCCAGGGTGGGAGGCTACACCTTC. The whole variable domain, filled in from reference TRBV5-1 and TRBJ1-2, reads KAGVTQTPRYLIKTRGQQVTLSCSPISGHRSVSWYQQTPGQGLQFLFEYFSETQRNKGNFPGRFSGRQFSNSRSEMNVSTLELGDSALYLCASSLEARVGGYTFGSGTRLTVV.

The rearrangement uses TRBV7-8 and TRBJ2-3, with 7 bases matching TRBD1. Trimming cost V 7 bases and J 2 bases; bases outside gene matches: 12. The CDR3 extends over 16 amino acids. CDR1 is SGHVS, CDR2 FQNEAQ, per germline. The CDR3 bases are TGTGCCAGCAAGTTAACAGGGGAGTTAACCACAGATACGCAGTATTTT. The encoded protein is CASKLTGELTTDTQYF.

For this clone: One end of the junction varies from germline; a read error may be responsible. The CDR3 DNA is TGTTCCAGCGACTCGACAGGGGGGGAAGAGACCCAGTACTTC. This codes for CSSDSTGGEETQYF. This chain links TRBV7-9 with TRBJ2-5; TRBD1 matches at 9 bases. Germline CDR1 SEHNR, CDR2 FQNEAQ (reference sequence). This CDR3 contains 14 residues. The full variable domain, in which reference TRBV7-9 and TRBJ2-5 provide the parts outside the CDR3, is DTGVSQNPRHKITKRGQNVTFRCDPISEHNRLYWYRQTLGQGPEFLTYFQNEAQLEKSRLLSDRFSAERPKGSFSTLEIQRTEQGDSAMYLCSSDSTGGEETQYFGPGTRLLVL.

This rearrangement joins TRBV5-1 to TRBJ2-5, with 8 nucleotides matching TRBD1. This CDR3 region has 15 residues. The germline V gene has CDR1 SGHRS and CDR2 YFSETQ. V shed 4 bases and J 5 bases; nucleotides not matched to a gene: 10. Written as DNA, the CDR3 is TGCGCCAGCAGCGCTAATCGGGACAGGTGGGAGACCCAGTACTTC. Protein product: CASSANRDRWETQYF.